The rows below give T cell receptor beta chains drawn from one sample of a study of shared clonotypes between healthy human individuals. The data were produced by immunoSEQ multiplex PCR, yet TCRdb's version contains in-frame clones alone and is incomplete. The data contain about 2.3 million clones, just under 95% of them singletons. Sequenced sample: naive CD4+ T cells from PBMCs. These receptors were obtained from a young man in good health. Some clones in this sample may be carry-over from other donors' samples. Each CDR3 is given with its conserved first and last residue. D genes are given only for firm matches. Expanded clones are given a class, and other clones once, few, many or no size at all.

j_gene: TRBJ2-6; v_gene: TRBV18; abundance: NA; d_gene: NA; CDR3aa: CASSPSSGVLSSGANVLTF; CDR3nt: TGTGCCAGCTCCCCATCTTCCGGGGTCTTGAGCTCTGGGGCCAACGTCCTGACTTTC
j_gene: TRBJ1-2; v_gene: TRBV27; abundance: NA; d_gene: TRBD1; CDR3aa: CASSPSDRGRGYTF; CDR3nt: TGTGCCAGCAGTCCCTCAGACAGGGGCCGGGGCTACACCTTC
j_gene: TRBJ2-2; v_gene: TRBV7-9; abundance: NA; d_gene: TRBD1; CDR3aa: CASSSRTRTGNTGELFF; CDR3nt: TGTGCCAGCAGCTCGCGGACGAGGACAGGGAACACCGGGGAGCTGTTTTTT
j_gene: TRBJ2-3; v_gene: TRBV7-2; abundance: NA; d_gene: TRBD2; CDR3aa: CASNPPGLAGVPDTQYF; CDR3nt: TGTGCCAGCAATCCCCCCGGACTAGCGGGAGTTCCAGATACGCAGTATTTT
j_gene: TRBJ2-1; v_gene: TRBV19; abundance: NA; d_gene: TRBD2; CDR3aa: CASAGSGTSGYNEQFF; CDR3nt: TGTGCCAGTGCGGGATCCGGGACTAGCGGATACAATGAGCAGTTCTTC
j_gene: TRBJ2-2; v_gene: TRBV28; abundance: NA; d_gene: TRBD2; CDR3aa: CASSLGTSGPGELFF; CDR3nt: TGTGCCAGCAGTTTAGGGACTAGCGGTCCCGGGGAGCTGTTTTTT
j_gene: TRBJ2-3; v_gene: TRBV5-1; abundance: once; d_gene: TRBD2; CDR3aa: CASSFPSGTLTDTQYF; CDR3nt: TGCGCCAGCAGCTTTCCTAGCGGGACCCTCACAGATACGCAGTATTTT
j_gene: TRBJ2-7; v_gene: TRBV29-1; abundance: NA; d_gene: NA; CDR3aa: CSVVGRVFHEQYF; CDR3nt: TGCAGCGTTGTGGGCAGGGTTTTTCACGAGCAGTACTTC
j_gene: TRBJ1-1; v_gene: TRBV5-8; abundance: NA; d_gene: NA; CDR3aa: CASSLYGGRNTEAFF; CDR3nt: TGTGCCAGCAGCTTGTATGGGGGGAGGAACACTGAAGCTTTCTTT
j_gene: TRBJ2-5; v_gene: TRBV28; abundance: NA; d_gene: NA; CDR3aa: CASSLRGGTQYF; CDR3nt: TGTGCCAGCAGTTTACGGGGAGGGACCCAGTACTTC
j_gene: TRBJ1-2; v_gene: TRBV7-2; abundance: NA; d_gene: NA; CDR3aa: CASSPGVDYGYTF; CDR3nt: TGTGCCAGCAGCCCTGGAGTTGACTATGGCTACACCTTC
j_gene: TRBJ1-1; v_gene: TRBV27; abundance: NA; d_gene: NA; CDR3aa: CASNPYRVGKNTEAFF; CDR3nt: TGTGCCAGCAACCCTTATAGGGTCGGGAAAAACACTGAAGCTTTCTTT
j_gene: TRBJ2-3; v_gene: TRBV2; abundance: NA; d_gene: NA; CDR3aa: CASTPDSTDTQYF; CDR3nt: TGTGCCAGCACCCCAGACAGCACAGATACGCAGTATTTT
j_gene: TRBJ2-7; v_gene: TRBV4-3; abundance: NA; d_gene: TRBD2; CDR3aa: CASSQDYKAAGGRSYEQYF; CDR3nt: TGCGCCAGCAGCCAAGATTATAAGGCGGCGGGAGGGCGATCCTACGAGCAGTACTTC
j_gene: TRBJ1-2; v_gene: TRBV7-2; abundance: NA; d_gene: NA; CDR3aa: CASSLALTGKGGYTF; CDR3nt: TGTGCCAGCAGCTTAGCCCTAACAGGGAAAGGTGGCTACACCTTC
j_gene: TRBJ2-7; v_gene: TRBV7-9; abundance: NA; d_gene: TRBD1; CDR3aa: CASSSTERGRGFHEQYF; CDR3nt: TGTGCCAGCAGTTCCACGGAAAGGGGGCGCGGATTCCACGAGCAGTACTTC
j_gene: TRBJ1-2; v_gene: TRBV19; abundance: NA; d_gene: TRBD1; CDR3aa: CASSVPGQGGYGYTF; CDR3nt: TGTGCCAGTAGTGTCCCGGGACAGGGCGGGTATGGCTACACCTTC
j_gene: TRBJ2-3; v_gene: TRBV4-3; abundance: NA; d_gene: NA; CDR3aa: CASSNRGEGTDTQYF; CDR3nt: TGCGCCAGCAGCAACCGAGGGGAGGGCACAGATACGCAGTATTTT
j_gene: TRBJ1-2; v_gene: TRBV6-5; abundance: NA; d_gene: NA; CDR3aa: CASSRTQANYGYTF; CDR3nt: TGTGCCAGCAGTCGGACACAAGCTAACTATGGCTACACCTTC
j_gene: TRBJ2-2; v_gene: TRBV7-6; abundance: NA; d_gene: NA; CDR3aa: CASSLDPPGLRPGELFF; CDR3nt: TGTGCCAGCAGCTTAGACCCCCCCGGGCTCCGTCCCGGGGAGCTGTTTTTT
j_gene: TRBJ1-5; v_gene: TRBV6-1; abundance: NA; d_gene: NA; CDR3aa: CASTSDSWVQPQHF; CDR3nt: TGTGCCAGCACCTCGGACAGTTGGGTACAGCCCCAGCATTTT
j_gene: TRBJ1-5; v_gene: TRBV6-6; abundance: NA; d_gene: NA; CDR3aa: CASSYGRLQPQHF; CDR3nt: TGTGCCAGCAGTTACGGACGGCTGCAGCCCCAGCATTTT
j_gene: TRBJ1-2; v_gene: TRBV19; abundance: NA; d_gene: NA; CDR3aa: CASSIRLANYGYTF; CDR3nt: TGTGCCAGTAGTATCCGACTCGCCAACTATGGCTACACCTTC
j_gene: TRBJ1-4; v_gene: TRBV5-8; abundance: NA; d_gene: NA; CDR3aa: CASSPSGPFF; CDR3nt: TGTGCCAGCAGCCCGTCTGGCCCGTTTTTT
j_gene: TRBJ2-1; v_gene: TRBV7-9; abundance: few; d_gene: TRBD2; CDR3aa: CASSLDREGDEQFF; CDR3nt: TGTGCCAGCAGCTTAGACCGGGAGGGCGATGAGCAGTTCTTC
j_gene: TRBJ2-3; v_gene: TRBV5-1; abundance: once; d_gene: NA; CDR3aa: CASGTWGADTQYF; CDR3nt: TGCGCCAGCGGGACGTGGGGCGCGGATACGCAGTATTTT
j_gene: TRBJ1-1; v_gene: TRBV6-5; abundance: NA; d_gene: NA; CDR3aa: CASSYSAGRGNTEAFF; CDR3nt: TGTGCCAGCAGTTACTCGGCAGGGAGGGGGAACACTGAAGCTTTCTTT
j_gene: TRBJ2-3; v_gene: TRBV11-1; abundance: NA; d_gene: TRBD1; CDR3aa: CASSFSGGVADTQYF; CDR3nt: TGTGCCAGCAGCTTTTCAGGGGGTGTCGCAGATACGCAGTATTTT
j_gene: TRBJ2-1; v_gene: TRBV5-6; abundance: NA; d_gene: NA; CDR3aa: CASSNEDEQFF; CDR3nt: TGTGCCAGCAGTAACGAGGATGAGCAGTTCTTC
j_gene: TRBJ2-1; v_gene: TRBV28; abundance: NA; d_gene: NA; CDR3aa: CASSFGGGMWYNEQFF; CDR3nt: TGTGCCAGCAGTTTCGGTGGCGGGATGTGGTACAATGAGCAGTTCTTC
j_gene: TRBJ2-5; v_gene: TRBV13; abundance: NA; d_gene: NA; CDR3aa: CASSLGVRDVRRTQYF; CDR3nt: TGTGCCAGCAGCTTAGGAGTCAGGGACGTAAGAAGGACCCAGTACTTC
j_gene: TRBJ1-4; v_gene: TRBV5-8; abundance: NA; d_gene: TRBD1; CDR3aa: CASSLGGTGVEKLFF; CDR3nt: TGTGCCAGCAGCCTGGGTGGGACAGGGGTTGAAAAACTGTTTTTT
j_gene: TRBJ2-7; v_gene: TRBV5-4; abundance: once; d_gene: TRBD1; CDR3aa: CASSSRQGGYEQYF; CDR3nt: TGTGCCAGCAGCTCCCGACAGGGTGGGTACGAGCAGTACTTC
j_gene: TRBJ1-1; v_gene: TRBV28; abundance: NA; d_gene: NA; CDR3aa: CASSWTARSEAFF; CDR3nt: TGTGCCAGCAGTTGGACAGCGCGTTCTGAAGCTTTCTTT
j_gene: TRBJ2-7; v_gene: TRBV5-1; abundance: NA; d_gene: NA; CDR3aa: CASSFGRGEASYEQYF; CDR3nt: TGCGCCAGCAGCTTTGGACGTGGAGAGGCCTCCTACGAGCAGTACTTC
j_gene: TRBJ1-1; v_gene: TRBV5-1; abundance: NA; d_gene: TRBD1; CDR3aa: CASSLVYGTGQTEAFF; CDR3nt: TGCGCCAGCAGCTTGGTCTATGGGACAGGGCAGACTGAAGCTTTCTTT
j_gene: TRBJ2-2; v_gene: TRBV7-2; abundance: NA; d_gene: TRBD2; CDR3aa: CASSFLAGVVGELFF; CDR3nt: TGTGCCAGCAGCTTTCTAGCGGGAGTTGTCGGGGAGCTGTTTTTT
j_gene: TRBJ1-5; v_gene: TRBV6-5; abundance: NA; d_gene: TRBD1; CDR3aa: CASSYRGSGQPQHF; CDR3nt: TGTGCCAGTTCTTACAGGGGATCAGGTCAGCCCCAGCATTTT
j_gene: TRBJ2-7; v_gene: TRBV28; abundance: NA; d_gene: NA; CDR3aa: CASSLYGTAREQYF; CDR3nt: TGTGCCAGCAGTCTCTACGGGACGGCTCGCGAGCAGTACTTC
j_gene: TRBJ1-3; v_gene: TRBV19; abundance: few; d_gene: NA; CDR3aa: CASSERGPSGNTIYF; CDR3nt: TGTGCCAGTAGCGAAAGAGGGCCCTCGGGAAACACCATATATTTT
j_gene: TRBJ1-1; v_gene: TRBV28; abundance: NA; d_gene: NA; CDR3aa: CASRAGRTEAFF; CDR3nt: TGTGCCAGCAGGGCAGGGAGAACTGAAGCTTTCTTT
j_gene: TRBJ2-7; v_gene: TRBV5-4; abundance: NA; d_gene: TRBD2; CDR3aa: CASSQAGEGYEQYF; CDR3nt: TGTGCCAGCAGCCAAGCGGGAGAGGGCTACGAGCAGTACTTC
j_gene: TRBJ2-7; v_gene: TRBV5-1; abundance: NA; d_gene: NA; CDR3aa: CASSLAGGQGLYEQYF; CDR3nt: TGCGCCAGCAGCTTGGCCGGGGGGCAGGGTCTCTACGAGCAGTACTTC